This T cell receptor (beta chain) was captured by sequencing in a study of T cell responses to AZD1222 COVID-19 vaccine. Study at large: Both about-4-week and about-12-week second-dose recipients were combined. Broader study findings: CD4 TCRs associated with vaccination spanned spike, dominating at 160-218 and 743-854. Clonal diversity may have been underestimated, and the donors were mostly white British, with more females than males.

Per the germline V gene, CDR1 is SNHLY and CDR2 is FYNNEI. The junction had 5 bases not matched to a gene; V was cut back by 10 bases and J by 6 bases. The length of the CDR3 is 13 residues. Using immunoSEQ multiplex PCR, the repertoire was profiled, and TCRdb retains in-frame clones only, with some absent. The repertoire consists of 140,000 to 150,000 clones, with about nine tenths occurring once and the leading ten covering more than 12%. Points on this clone: The antigen remains unidentified.

V usage is TRBV2 and J usage is TRBJ1-6; 8 nucleotides agree with TRBD1. This TCR was sampled from an adult in good health. Sample: peripheral blood, taken on day 0 of AZD1222 vaccination. The chain's CDR3 is CATSDRGNSPLHF. CDR3 DNA sequence: TGTGCCACTTCAGACAGGGGTAATTCACCCCTCCACTTT.